The clone carrying this TCR beta chain was observed once. Its antigen is still unknown. The CDR3 totals 16 residues. V shed 0 bases and J shed 6 bases, with 17 bases lying between them. CDR1 is LNHNV, CDR2 YYDKDF, per germline (reference sequence). This specimen comes from a study of shared clonotypes between healthy human individuals. CD4+ cells were split into CD45RA+ naive and CD45RA-negative memory subsets. Produced via immunoSEQ multiplex PCR; TCRdb's table is partial and in-frame only. The data contain over 1.5 million clones, 95% to 99% of them seen just once; the ten biggest clones take up about 0.45%. Study-level points and caveats: Naive subsets usually exceeded memory subsets in estimated richness. Sharing across a few donors was seen in about 5% of naive CD4 clonotypes.

This clonotype was obtained from a man aged 25 to 45 in good health. The source material was naive CD4+ T cells sorted from blood. Subset denoted: CD45RA+ positively selected. The rearrangement uses TRBV15 and TRBJ1-2; no firm D call. This chain's CDR3 is CATSRDASRPPDGYTF. The DNA for the CDR3 is TGTGCCACCAGCAGAGATGCTTCCAGGCCCCCCGATGGCTACACCTTC.